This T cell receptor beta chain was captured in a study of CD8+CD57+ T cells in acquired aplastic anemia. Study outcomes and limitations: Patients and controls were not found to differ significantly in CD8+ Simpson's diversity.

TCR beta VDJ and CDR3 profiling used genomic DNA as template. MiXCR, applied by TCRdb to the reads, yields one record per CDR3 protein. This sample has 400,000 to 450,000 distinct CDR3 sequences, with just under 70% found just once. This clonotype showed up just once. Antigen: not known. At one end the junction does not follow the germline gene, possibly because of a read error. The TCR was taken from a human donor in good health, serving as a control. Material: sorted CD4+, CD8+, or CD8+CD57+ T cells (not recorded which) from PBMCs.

The CDR3 loop reads CASSFGEDQPPQHF. CDR3 bases: TGTGCCAGCAGCTTCGGGGAGGATCAGCCGCCCCAGCATTTT. V is TRBV5-1 and J is TRBJ1-5; D not certain. The CDR3 loop spans 14 amino acids. Germline V gives CDR1 SGHRS, CDR2 YFSETQ.